A selection of T cell receptor beta chains follows, all from one sample in a study of cytomegalovirus exposure and HLA in healthy donors. The method was immunoSEQ multiplex PCR; TCRdb's version includes in-frame clones alone and lacks a portion of them. The data contain tens of thousands of clones, roughly 79% of them singletons. The material sequenced was PBMCs. These receptors originate from a man between 50 and 59 years old in good health and CMV-seronegative. Both conserved end residues are trimmed from each CDR3.

j_call: TRBJ2-3; v_call: TRBV28; cdr3_aa: ASSTPTDTQY
j_call: TRBJ2-5; v_call: TRBV19; cdr3_aa: AVRQGGQETQY
j_call: TRBJ1-1; v_call: TRBV4-1; cdr3_aa: ASSQHRGSNTEAF
j_call: TRBJ2-7; v_call: TRBV20-1; cdr3_aa: SAGPMEY
j_call: TRBJ2-7; v_call: TRBV19; cdr3_aa: ASSQRPPSGGSYEQY
j_call: TRBJ1-2; v_call: TRBV11-2; cdr3_aa: ASSRGYGYT
j_call: TRBJ2-1; v_call: TRBV5-1; cdr3_aa: ASSLAGATGGNEQF
j_call: TRBJ2-7; v_call: TRBV7-9; cdr3_aa: ASSSTSDRFYEQY
j_call: TRBJ1-1; v_call: TRBV10-1; cdr3_aa: ASGNRGNTEAF
j_call: TRBJ1-2; v_call: TRBV30; cdr3_aa: AWSVRDRVRGYT
j_call: TRBJ2-2; v_call: TRBV2; cdr3_aa: ASLGQGVDLANTGELF
j_call: TRBJ2-7; v_call: TRBV10-1; cdr3_aa: ASSEIRPQGQY
j_call: TRBJ2-7; v_call: TRBV6-6; cdr3_aa: ASKPGERPEQY
j_call: TRBJ1-1; v_call: TRBV18; cdr3_aa: ASSPRDRDFWGMNTEAF
j_call: TRBJ1-5; v_call: TRBV5-8; cdr3_aa: ASSLALVGAQPQH
j_call: TRBJ1-1; v_call: TRBV19; cdr3_aa: ARGEAF
j_call: TRBJ1-6; v_call: TRBV6-1; cdr3_aa: ANGGLSSYNSPLH
j_call: TRBJ2-1; v_call: TRBV25-1; cdr3_aa: ASSDRMGTSSHEQF
j_call: TRBJ2-7; v_call: TRBV25-1; cdr3_aa: ASRGQGRSYEQY
j_call: TRBJ1-3; v_call: TRBV28; cdr3_aa: ASSLQQGAGGNTIY
j_call: TRBJ2-3; v_call: TRBV21-1; cdr3_aa: ASSKVYSCTDTQY
j_call: TRBJ2-7; v_call: TRBV7-8; cdr3_aa: ASSPQIGGSYEQY
j_call: TRBJ2-7; v_call: TRBV9; cdr3_aa: ASSVGQGYYEQY
j_call: TRBJ2-7; v_call: TRBV28; cdr3_aa: ASSSRPGQGKYGQY
j_call: TRBJ1-2; v_call: TRBV2; cdr3_aa: ASSEGSYGYT
j_call: TRBJ1-1; v_call: TRBV16; cdr3_aa: ASRRRMDRDTEAF
j_call: TRBJ2-5; v_call: TRBV7-7; cdr3_aa: ASSLMGTQETQY
j_call: TRBJ2-7; v_call: TRBV13; cdr3_aa: ASSLGVVSCVLGSYEQY
j_call: TRBJ2-7; v_call: TRBV28; cdr3_aa: ASSITGTGGYEQY
j_call: TRBJ1-1; v_call: TRBV27; cdr3_aa: ATLPLQGSYVAF
j_call: TRBJ2-1; v_call: TRBV29-1; cdr3_aa: SGVDGGSYNEQF
j_call: TRBJ1-1; v_call: TRBV14; cdr3_aa: ASSQERGITEAF
j_call: TRBJ2-3; v_call: TRBV14; cdr3_aa: ASSQINTQY
j_call: TRBJ1-1; v_call: TRBV30; cdr3_aa: AWRDGQATEAF
j_call: TRBJ1-5; v_call: TRBV6-4; cdr3_aa: ASSDRGRNQPQH
j_call: TRBJ1-3; v_call: TRBV30; cdr3_aa: AWSAGTALGYTIY
j_call: TRBJ2-3; v_call: TRBV25-1; cdr3_aa: ASSASRGRRDTQY
j_call: TRBJ2-7; v_call: TRBV5-6; cdr3_aa: ASSWGGGSTYEQY
j_call: TRBJ2-6; v_call: TRBV5-1; cdr3_aa: ASSSTGAGANVLT
j_call: TRBJ2-3; v_call: TRBV10-1; cdr3_aa: ASLPLAGGNTQY
j_call: TRBJ2-2; v_call: TRBV5-1; cdr3_aa: ASSMTSGGAGELF
j_call: TRBJ2-2; v_call: TRBV4-3; cdr3_aa: ASSQGSQGTGELF
j_call: TRBJ1-3; v_call: TRBV9; cdr3_aa: ASSVGTDSGNTIY
j_call: TRBJ2-3; v_call: TRBV29-1; cdr3_aa: SVGVGLSTDTQY
j_call: TRBJ1-1; v_call: TRBV29-1; cdr3_aa: SARRTGHKVNTEAF
j_call: TRBJ1-2; v_call: TRBV7-2; cdr3_aa: ASSTKTGGYGYT
j_call: TRBJ2-2; v_call: TRBV27; cdr3_aa: ASSLFAGSNTGELF
j_call: TRBJ1-1; v_call: TRBV12-5; cdr3_aa: ASGRGTGTEAF
j_call: TRBJ2-1; v_call: TRBV10-3; cdr3_aa: AIKLAENYNEQF
j_call: TRBJ2-2; v_call: TRBV4-1; cdr3_aa: ASSGGRVNTGELF
j_call: TRBJ2-6; v_call: TRBV18; cdr3_aa: ASNSGANVLT
j_call: TRBJ2-7; v_call: TRBV6-1; cdr3_aa: ATSEGERLNYEQY
j_call: TRBJ1-2; v_call: TRBV30; cdr3_aa: ACSTGIPGYT
j_call: TRBJ1-1; v_call: TRBV10-3; cdr3_aa: AISESSVLNTEAF
j_call: TRBJ2-1; v_call: TRBV5-1; cdr3_aa: ASSGDSGSMGEQF
j_call: TRBJ1-1; v_call: TRBV10-3; cdr3_aa: AISPGTFSNTEAF
j_call: TRBJ2-7; v_call: TRBV7-2; cdr3_aa: ASSLESGSYEQY
j_call: TRBJ2-3; v_call: TRBV6-1; cdr3_aa: ASSEDKSSGVKDTQY